This T cell receptor beta chain was recorded in a study of PD-1 blockade in classical Hodgkin lymphoma (TCRdb year 2020). With regard to the full study: Nivolumab dosing was 3 mg/kg intravenously every 2 weeks, continuing until either disease progression or unacceptable toxicity. The study used CyTOF and TCR beta sequencing to define a peripheral blood immune signature of response to PD-1 blockade in classical Hodgkin lymphoma.

Genomic DNA was extracted with the Qiagen DNeasy kit from unsorted PBMCs and from negatively selected CD4+ and CD8+ fractions. TCR beta CDR3 regions were subjected to amplification by immunoSEQ multiplex PCR with primers that anneal to V and J segments. A synthetic immune receptor repertoire was used to minimize amplification bias, and any residual bias was removed computationally once sequencing was done. The authors' pipeline ran thus. Custom Python scripts were used to quantify repertoire diversity as the Shannon entropy index. Unsorted, CD4+ and CD8+ repertoires were analyzed separately, except for combined analyses in which CD4+ and CD8+ sequences were merged in silico. A clone was considered expanded if an increase in frequency of at least 2-fold after treatment relative to C1D1 was found, and a pseudocount of 0.5 was applied to clones undetected at baseline. Singleton clones were defined as clones with 0 or 1 copy at C1D1, and non-singleton clones were defined as clones with 2 or more copies. Clones expanded in unsorted samples were labelled as CD4+, CD8+ or unknown by matching protein sequences in sorted samples from the same patient. Wilcoxon tests were applied to paired samples to test diversity changes from C1D1 to C4D1. In TCRdb, the immuneACCESS table is reduced to in-frame sequences with V and J assigned. These tables do not hold every clone; where another copy was compared, an unresolved V gene accounts for under half, and the others remain unexplained. V, J and clone size were drawn from that table, and D and trimming were deduced from the DNA. The sample has under 45,000 clones on record, 66% of them singletons. In total, the top ten clones hold about 3.1% of the sample.

According to the study, the label for this sample's time point signals: cycle 4 day 1 (C4D1), after 6 weeks of nivolumab. Relapse after autologous stem cell transplantation had occurred in all trial patients, and cohorts A, B and C were distinguished by prior brentuximab vedotin exposure. The trial cohort included 55 to 65 patients with relapsed/refractory classical Hodgkin lymphoma, and each patient had a best overall response of complete response, partial response or progressive disease. In the multi-cohort phase II CheckMate 205 trial, trial patients received single-agent nivolumab. An independent review committee assessed best overall response by applying the 2007 International Working Group response criteria. Trial PBMCs were obtained immediately prior to nivolumab initiation (C1D1) and on therapy at cycle 2 day 1 and cycle 4 day 1. After peripheral blood was drawn into 8 mL Vacutainer Cell Preparation Tubes, PBMCs were isolated by centrifugation and then cryopreserved.

Results the study describes overall, beyond this receptor: The study was limited to a single clinical trial cohort, and causes of repertoire differences, possibly disease activity or prior therapy, remained undefined. Baseline diversity similar to that of newly diagnosed patients was observed in trial patients achieving complete response, whereas significantly lower diversity was observed in partial responders and progressors. Diversity was lower in patients who began nivolumab less than 1 year after ASCT, so these patients were left out of later analyses to avoid confounding by immune reconstitution. A significant rise by C4D1 was seen in CD4+ but not CD8+ TCR diversity (p=0.0027 vs p=0.16), with the rise being most apparent in complete responders (p=0.02). Newly diagnosed patients were reported to have lower baseline TCR diversity than healthy donors, and relapsed/refractory patients were reported to have lower baseline TCR diversity still.

With regard to this clone: Its antigen has not been determined. No per-base quality is available; no much larger clone lies one base away.

Sequences were derived from peripheral blood mononuclear cells (PBMCs), sampled before the fourth cycle of nivolumab. This TCR was sampled from a human donor with classical Hodgkin lymphoma.

The CDR3 reads as follows: CASSLAQGGNTEAFF. The DNA reads as follows: TGTGCCAGCAGCTTAGCGCAAGGGGGAAACACTGAAGCTTTCTTT. The rearrangement joined TRBV7-9 to TRBJ1-1; tentative D gene TRBD1, with 6 bases matching. V is cut by 0 bases and J by 2 bases, and the space between the germline ends is 10 bases. CDR1 SEHNR and CDR2 FQNEAQ are derived from the germline V gene (reference sequence). The cysteine opens and the phenylalanine closes a CDR3 of 15 amino acids. Left in the record is the CDR3 DNA by itself, 45 bases read in frame from the first base.